The entry below gives a single T cell receptor (beta chain) sequence along with its context. The antigen is unknown. V lost 1 base and J 1 base, leaving 15 bases between the germline ends. The CDR3 is 17 amino acids. Germline CDR1 is ENHRY and CDR2 is SYGVKD. This sample is drawn from a study of T cell repertoires in cytomegalovirus infection. The overall study: Indicated by public TCR beta signatures were CMV infection and matching HLA type.

One entry per CDR3 protein, called by TCRdb with MiXCR from the reads. The sample holds about 920,000 distinct CDR3 sequences; about a third are singletons and the top ten take over 10%. The source of this sequence is a human donor in good health (CMV status not recorded). Some clones in this sample may be carry-over from other donors' samples. The sample here was cultured CD8+ T cells from PBMCs, taken from culture after CMV antigen stimulation. The chain combines TRBV10-3 with TRBJ2-3; maybe TRBD2 (5 bases). DNA for the CDR3: TGTGCCATCAGTGAGTTTAGTTCTTCAGCGGGCACAGATACGCAGTATTTT. This gives the protein CAISEFSSSAGTDTQYF.